This T cell receptor (beta chain) was captured by sequencing in a study of neurological immune-mediated disorders. Notes on the study in general: The level of TCR clonal expansion was highest in patients with HTLV-1-associated myelopathy and lowest in multiple sclerosis, where it fell below the level seen in healthy controls.

5'RACE with 10-nucleotide random UMIs generated the cDNA. A single record per CDR3 protein comes from TCRdb applying MiXCR to the 5' RACE reads. The sample lists tens of thousands of distinct CDR3 sequences; roughly 13% were seen once. This clonotype was picked up many times. The antigen is not known. Unsorted libraries were derived from 2 million PBMCs stored at -80 C. This TCR came from a female donor in good health. The sequenced sample was PBMCs.

CDR3 in DNA: TGTGCCAGCAGCCAAAGGGGACAGTCAGCAGATACGCAGTATTTT. Amino acids: CASSQRGQSADTQYF. The chain uses TRBV12-3 or TRBV12-4 and TRBJ2-3; 7 bases agree with TRBD1. The J segment lost 4 bases and the V segment lost 6 bases, leaving 10 bases of the junction unmatched. This CDR3 is 15 amino acids long.